This record concerns one T cell receptor beta chain sequence. The data derive from a study of shared T cell receptors in the human thymus. Repertoires were generated with immunoSEQ multiplex PCR, while TCRdb's copy carries only in-frame clones and drops some. The repertoire has hundreds of thousands of clones, more than 75% of them found once; the top ten carry about 0.01%. Germline CDR1 is SGDLS and CDR2 is YYNGEE. The CDR3 has 14 amino acids. The V end lost 4 bases, the J end lost 6 bases, and 17 bases lay between the germline ends. A further study also used this sample, focusing on human thymus T cells. From that study: Surgeons resected thymus tissue during corrective heart surgery. An apparent bias in V and J gene usage was seen in thymic and blood repertoires. Related work showed strongly overlapping thymic repertoires across unrelated individuals.

The rearrangement links TRBV9 to TRBJ2-7, with D possibly TRBD2 on 7 matching bases. The TCR originated in a boy under two years old with a congenital heart defect. The specimen sequenced was thymocytes. CDR3 sequence reads: CASSPRQRGGEQYF. The CDR3, as DNA: TGTGCCAGCAGCCCGAGACAGAGGGGGGGCGAGCAGTACTTC.